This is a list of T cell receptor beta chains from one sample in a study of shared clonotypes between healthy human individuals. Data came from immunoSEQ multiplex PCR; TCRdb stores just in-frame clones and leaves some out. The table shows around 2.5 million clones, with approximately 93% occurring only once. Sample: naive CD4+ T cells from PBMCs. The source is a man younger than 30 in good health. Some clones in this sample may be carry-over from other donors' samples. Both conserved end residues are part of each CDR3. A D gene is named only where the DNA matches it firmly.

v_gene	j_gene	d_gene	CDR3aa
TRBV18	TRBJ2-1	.	CASSSWGEDSSYNEQFF
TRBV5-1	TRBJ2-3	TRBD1	CASSLRRTGGSTDTQYF
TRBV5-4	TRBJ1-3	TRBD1	CASSLGTGGNTIYF
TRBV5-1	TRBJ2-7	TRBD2	CASSLVAGAFYEQYF
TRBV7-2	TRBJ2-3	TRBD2	CASSLVRLAGGGADTQYF
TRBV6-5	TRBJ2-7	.	CASSLPTTGQQYF
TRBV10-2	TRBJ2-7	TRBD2	CASSTSGASTEQYF
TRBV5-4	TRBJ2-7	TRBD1	CASSWDSSFGEQYF
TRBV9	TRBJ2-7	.	CASSTRSGAPGYEQYF
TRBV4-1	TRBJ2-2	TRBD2	CASSQAFAGGPSPGELFF
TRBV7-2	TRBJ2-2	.	CASSLVGELFF
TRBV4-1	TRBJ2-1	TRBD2	CASSRIAQRGGYNEQFF
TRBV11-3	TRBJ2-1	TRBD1	CASSRQGDYNEQFF
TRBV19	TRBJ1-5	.	CASSIDWHGADQPQHF
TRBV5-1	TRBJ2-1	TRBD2	CASTTITSGRFNEQFF
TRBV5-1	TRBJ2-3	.	CASSDRDSSTDTQYF
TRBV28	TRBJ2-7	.	CASSLTGSISYEQYF
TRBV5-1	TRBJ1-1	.	CASSLEGVSYTEAFF
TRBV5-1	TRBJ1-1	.	CASSLAIGVPANTEAFF
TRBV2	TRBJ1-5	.	CASRGPLNQPQHF
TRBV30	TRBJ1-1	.	CAWLKTQGAAFF
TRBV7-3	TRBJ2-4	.	CASSLTDQNIQYF
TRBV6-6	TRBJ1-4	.	CASSYQGINEKLFF
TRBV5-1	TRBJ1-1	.	CASSLVPYNRDTEAFF
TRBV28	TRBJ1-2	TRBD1	CASSSRRQGMNGYTF
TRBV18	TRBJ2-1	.	CASSPQEYNEQFF
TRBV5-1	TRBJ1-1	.	CASSLTDGLNTEAFF
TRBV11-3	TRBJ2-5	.	CASSIKQGVGETQYF
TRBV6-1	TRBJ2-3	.	CASIVLGTSTDTQYF
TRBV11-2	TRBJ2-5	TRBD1	CASSLQTGAGGTQYF
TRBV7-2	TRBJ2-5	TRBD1	CASTLGQGLVETQYF
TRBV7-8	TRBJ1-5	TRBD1	CASSLGDRDNQPQHF
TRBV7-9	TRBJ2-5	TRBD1	CASSLGQGVDQETQYF
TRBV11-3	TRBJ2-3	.	CASSAKEGTDTQYF
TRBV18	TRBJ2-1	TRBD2	CASSGSRTSGLYNEQFF
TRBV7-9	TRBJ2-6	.	CASSLWGAGANVLTF
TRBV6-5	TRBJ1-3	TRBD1	CASSYRGQSSGNTIYF
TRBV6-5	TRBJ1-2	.	CASSRTKRDGYTF
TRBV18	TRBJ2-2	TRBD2	CASSRREGTYNTGELFF
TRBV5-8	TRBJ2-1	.	CASRGAGNYNEQFF
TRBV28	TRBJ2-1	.	CASSGSSRGSSYNEQFF
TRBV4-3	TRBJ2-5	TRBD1	CASSQEGRTGQETQYF
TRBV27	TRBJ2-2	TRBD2	CASSFRASGRSRTGELFF
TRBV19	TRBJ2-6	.	CASSLEGPGAGANVLTF
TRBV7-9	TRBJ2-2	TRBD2	CASSSAGTSRTGELFF
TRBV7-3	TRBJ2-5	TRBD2	CASSQGGETQYF
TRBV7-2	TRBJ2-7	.	CASSLYGTANPGGQYF
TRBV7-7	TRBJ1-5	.	CASSPPYGRAPTYSNQPQHF
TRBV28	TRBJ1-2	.	CASYDGSNYGYTF
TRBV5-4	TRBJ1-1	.	CASSAGRTMNTEAFF
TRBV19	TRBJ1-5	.	CASSIDRGGLRSNQPQHF
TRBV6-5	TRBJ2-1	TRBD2	CASSTGTRYLGKQFF
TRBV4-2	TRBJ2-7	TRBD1	CASSRAGQGLGEQYF
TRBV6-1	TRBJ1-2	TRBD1	CASSDPDRGAYGYTF
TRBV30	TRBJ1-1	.	CAWSVRTGTAFF
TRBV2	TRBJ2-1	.	CASSVSNEQFF
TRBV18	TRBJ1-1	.	CASSRQGSDTEAFF
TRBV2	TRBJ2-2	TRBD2	CASRGTSGTPGELFF